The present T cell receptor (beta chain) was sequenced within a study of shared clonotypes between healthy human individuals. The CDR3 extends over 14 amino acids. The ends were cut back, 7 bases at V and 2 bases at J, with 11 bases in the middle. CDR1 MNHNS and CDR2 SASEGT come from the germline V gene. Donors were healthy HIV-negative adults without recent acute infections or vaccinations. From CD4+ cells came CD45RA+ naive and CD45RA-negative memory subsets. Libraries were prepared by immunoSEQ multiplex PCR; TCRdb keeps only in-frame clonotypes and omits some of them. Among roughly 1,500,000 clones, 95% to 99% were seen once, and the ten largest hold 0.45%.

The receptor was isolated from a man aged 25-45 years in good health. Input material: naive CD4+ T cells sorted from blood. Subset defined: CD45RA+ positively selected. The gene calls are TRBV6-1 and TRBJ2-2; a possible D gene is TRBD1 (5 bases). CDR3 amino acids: CASKKTVNTGELFF. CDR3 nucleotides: TGTGCCAGCAAAAAGACAGTTAACACCGGGGAGCTGTTTTTT.